These 3 T cell receptor beta chains originate from one sample sequenced in a study of T-cell reconstitution after alpha-beta-depleted transplantation in children. The authors prepared the TCRbeta library with unique molecular identifiers. TCRdb reanalysed the PCR reads using MiXCR and keeps one entry per CDR3 protein. The sample holds a few hundred thousand distinct CDR3 sequences; over 25% are singletons and the top ten take around a third. Sequences were derived from PBMCs, sampled before TCRalphabeta/CD19-depleted stem cell transplant. The receptors derive from a boy younger than two with Wiskott-Aldrich syndrome, due to receive a stem cell transplant.

The chain employs TRBV27 and TRBJ1-1; D remains ambiguous. Germline V gives CDR1 MNHEY, CDR2 SMNVEV (reference sequence). The CDR3 consists of 12 residues. The V and J ends lost 4 bases and 6 bases respectively, with 9 bases between them. The CDR3: CASSYRHSEAFF. The DNA for the CDR3 is TGTGCCAGCAGTTACCGTCACTCTGAAGCTTTCTTT.

The rearrangement links TRBV15 to TRBJ1-1; D ambiguous. The V gene's germline CDR1 is LNHNV and CDR2 YYDKDF (reference sequence). V was cut by 1 base and J by 0 bases, with 6 bases left in between. The CDR3 is 14 amino acids. The CDR3 DNA follows: TGTGCCACCAGCAGAGTGAGACTGAACACTGAAGCTTTCTTT. It specifies CATSRVRLNTEAFF.

The sample holds a few counts of this clonotype. The chain carries TRBV3-1 and TRBJ2-7; 8 bases fit TRBD2. In germline, CDR1 is LGHDT, CDR2 YNNKEL (reference sequence). This CDR3 contains 14 residues. The ends lost 5 bases at V and 4 bases at J; junction bases unmatched: 7. CDR3 amino acids: CASSYSGSGYEQYF. CDR3 DNA sequence: TGTGCCAGCAGCTACAGCGGGAGCGGGTACGAGCAGTACTTC.